The 11 T cell receptor beta chains below were found in one sample sequenced in a study of T cell responses to AZD1222 COVID-19 vaccine. Produced via immunoSEQ multiplex PCR; TCRdb's table is partial and in-frame only. The sample carries about 140,000 clones, 80% to 95% recorded once. The sequenced sample was peripheral blood, obtained 28 days after the second AZD1222 dose. These receptors were collected from an adult who received the AZD1222 COVID-19 vaccine.

The CDR3 reads CSVPTGDGTYNEQFF. The CDR3 DNA reads as TGCAGCGTGCCGACTGGGGACGGGACCTACAATGAGCAGTTCTTC. The chain employs TRBV29-1 and TRBJ2-1, with D possibly called TRBD1 or TRBD2 (5 bases each). The CDR3 is made up of 15 amino acids. Germline V gives CDR1 SQVTM, CDR2 ANQGSEA. Trimming stripped 6 bases from V and 2 bases from J, with 17 bases between.

J is TRBJ2-6 and V is TRBV28, with TRBD2 as a possible D gene (5 bases). CDR1 is MDHEN and CDR2 is SYDVKM in the germline V gene. The CDR3 extends over 17 amino acids. V was shortened by 2 bases and J by 0 bases, with 11 bases between the two germline ends. CDR3 bases: TGTGCCAGCAGTTTAAGCGAGGGCTCCTCTGGGGCCAACGTCCTGACTTTC. Protein sequence: CASSLSEGSSGANVLTF.

V and J are TRBV27 and TRBJ1-1; D might be TRBD1 (6 bases). This CDR3 has 15 amino acids. Germline values: CDR1 MNHEY, CDR2 SMNVEV (reference sequence). Trimming took 5 bases from V and 1 from J, leaving 14 bases between them. CDR3 in DNA: TGTGCCAGCAGTCCCCTTGACAGGTGGAACACTGAAGCTTTCTTT. It specifies CASSPLDRWNTEAFF.

This rearrangement joins TRBV19 to TRBJ1-5, with D unresolved. CDR1 and CDR2 (germline): LNHDA, SQIVND (reference sequence). The CDR3 sequence is 15 residues long. V was shortened by 3 bases and J by 2 bases, with 11 bases between the two germline ends. CDR3 nucleotide sequence: TGTGCCAGTAGTATCGATAGGGATGGCAATCAGCCCCAGCATTTT. Translation: CASSIDRDGNQPQHF.

The chain is built from TRBV4-2 and TRBJ1-3, with a possible D match to TRBD1 (5 bases). Trimming removed 1 base at V and 0 bases at J, with 7 bases between. This CDR3 has 15 amino acids. In germline, CDR1 is LGHNA, CDR2 YNFKEQ. Written as DNA, the CDR3 is TGTGCCAGCAGCCAAGGAACAGGCTCTGGAAACACCATATATTTT. This gives the protein CASSQGTGSGNTIYF.

V usage is TRBV28 and J usage is TRBJ2-1; perhaps TRBD2 as D (6 bases). V was clipped by 3 bases and J by 6 bases, with 12 bases between them. The CDR3 loop spans 14 amino acids. Per germline, CDR1 MDHEN and CDR2 SYDVKM. CDR3 DNA: TGTGCCAGCAGTTTTTGGGGAGGAGGCAATGAGCAGTTCTTC. It yields the protein CASSFWGGGNEQFF.

This rearrangement joins TRBV5-6 to TRBJ2-6, with D unclear. Trimming removed 0 bases at V and 0 bases at J, with 4 bases between. Germline CDR1 is SGHDT and CDR2 is YYEEEE. This CDR3 spans 15 amino acids. The CDR3 here is CASSLAISGANVLTF. The CDR3 DNA reads TGTGCCAGCAGCTTGGCCATCTCTGGGGCCAACGTCCTGACTTTC.

This clone was detected only once. The chain links TRBV29-1 to TRBJ1-2; D is undetermined. V was trimmed by 4 bases and J by 3 bases, leaving 9 bases between them. Germline CDR1 and CDR2: SQVTM and ANQGSEA. CDR3 length equals 12 residues. In nucleotides, the CDR3 is TGCAGCGTTGGATCGGCTGACTATGGCTACACCTTC. Translation: CSVGSADYGYTF.

V usage is TRBV19 and J usage is TRBJ2-7; 8 positions match TRBD1. The length of the CDR3 is 14 residues. CDR1 and CDR2 from the germline V gene are LNHDA and SQIVND (reference sequence). With 1 base clipped from V and 12 bases from J, the junction kept 11 bases outside the gene matches. CDR3 nucleotides: TGTGCCAGTAGTATAGTGGGCGCGGGACAGGTGCGGTACTTC. It specifies CASSIVGAGQVRYF.

This chain joins TRBV15 and TRBJ2-7, with no clear D. V lost 5 bases and J lost 3, with 17 bases in between. This CDR3 contains 15 residues. Germline-derived CDR1 and CDR2 are LNHNV and YYDKDF (reference sequence). The CDR3 coding sequence is TGTGCCACCAGCGTCGGACGCTGGAATAACTACGAGCAGTACTTC. Amino acids: CATSVGRWNNYEQYF.

Only a few counts were recorded for this clone. This chain uses TRBV19 with TRBJ2-7; 9 nucleotides agree with TRBD1. Trimming at V came to 3 bases and at J to 7 bases, leaving 7 bases not matched to a gene. CDR3 length: 14 amino acids. CDR1 and CDR2 from the germline V gene are LNHDA and SQIVND (reference sequence). Here the CDR3 DNA reads TGTGCCAGTAGTATCCGAACAGGACAGGGGGAGCAGTACTTC. Encoded protein: CASSIRTGQGEQYF.